The present entry profiles one T cell receptor beta chain with its context. This entry is derived from a study of blood T cell repertoires in COVID-19. Study summary: PBMCs, B-cell-depleted T cells, or T cells were the source of the cDNA or gDNA that made up the material.

The protocol was immunoSEQ multiplex PCR, while the TCRdb copy is restricted to in-frame clones and leaves out a portion. The table has 150,000 to 200,000 clones, 70% to 90% seen once. The sequence derives from a man aged 55-75 years with active or convalescent COVID-19. The sample consisted of peripheral blood.

The CDR3 loop is CASRGDGVSYTF. CDR3 nucleotide sequence: TGTGCCAGTAGGGGAGATGGGGTCAGCTACACCTTC. The chain has TRBV19 and TRBJ1-2, with unresolved D. CDR1 and CDR2 from the germline V gene are LNHDA and SQIVND (reference sequence). The CDR3 runs 12 residues. V lost 6 bases to trimming and J lost 9 bases, with 14 bases between them.